A single sample gave rise to the 19 T cell receptor beta chains below, sequenced in a study of blood T cell repertoires in COVID-19. Clones were sequenced by immunoSEQ multiplex PCR, and TCRdb holds only the in-frame ones, with some missing. This table holds 95,000 to 130,000 clones, 82% found once. The sample comprised peripheral blood. The receptors were sampled from a man in his 70s with active or convalescent COVID-19.

This clone was counted ten times or more. The gene calls are TRBV19 and TRBJ1-2; D is uncertain. Trimming left V 4 bases short and J 5 bases short, with 17 bases between. Germline values: CDR1 LNHDA, CDR2 SQIVND (reference sequence). The CDR3 contains 15 residues. The CDR3 DNA reads TGTGCCAGTAGTACCGACACCAGCGGTCTATATGGCTACACCTTC. This encodes CASSTDTSGLYGYTF. The whole variable domain, remainder taken from reference TRBV19 and TRBJ1-2, is DGGITQSPKYLFRKEGQNVTLSCEQNLNHDAMYWYRQDPGQGLRLIYYSQIVNDFQKGDIAEGYSVSREKKESFPLTVTSAQKNPTAFYLCASSTDTSGLYGYTFGSGTRLTVV.

This rearrangement joins TRBV30 to TRBJ1-5; TRBD1 matches 8 bases. The germline gives CDR1 GTSNPN, CDR2 SVGIG (reference sequence). The J segment lost 0 bases and the V segment lost 0 bases, leaving 7 bases of the junction unmatched. The CDR3 consists of 17 residues. For the CDR3, the DNA is TGTGCCTGGAGTGTCCGGACAGGGAGCCATAGCAATCAGCCCCAGCATTTT. This codes for CAWSVRTGSHSNQPQHF.

This clone was seen more than once but under ten times. The J gene is TRBJ1-1, the V gene TRBV4-2; TRBD1 agrees at 10 bases. This CDR3 region has 19 residues. Germline V gene data show CDR1 as LGHNA and CDR2 as YNFKEQ. V lost 2 bases and J lost 3; bases outside the gene matches: 15. The CDR3 loop is CASSQPGQGKLDVDTEAFF. The CDR3 DNA follows: TGTGCCAGCAGCCAACCGGGACAGGGGAAATTGGATGTCGACACTGAAGCTTTCTTT.

This clone was observed a handful of times. The same CDR3 also results from other DNA sequences found in this sample. J is TRBJ2-1 and V is TRBV5-4, with D perhaps TRBD2 (7 bases). This CDR3 spans 16 amino acids. V was cut by 1 base and J by 1 base, with 12 bases left in between. Germline assignment: CDR1 SGHNT and CDR2 YYREEE (reference sequence). The DNA of the CDR3 is TGTGCCAGCAGCTTGTTGGGAGGGGGGTCCTACAATGAGCAGTTCTTC. Its translation is CASSLLGGGSYNEQFF.

Here the CDR3 DNA reads TGTGCCAGCAGCGTGGGACAGCCGAACACCGGGGAGCTGTTTTTT. Translating it yields CASSVGQPNTGELFF. The genes are TRBV9 and TRBJ2-2; TRBD1 matches at 7 bases. The CDR3 contains 15 residues. The junction had 1 base not matched to a gene; V was cut back by 2 bases and J by 0 bases. CDR1 and CDR2 from the germline V gene are SGDLS and YYNGEE. Looking up the rest from reference TRBV9 and TRBJ2-2 gives the full variable domain: DSGVTQTPKHLITATGQRVTLRCSPRSGDLSVYWYQQSLDQGLQFLIQYYNGEERAKGNILERFSAQQFPDLHSELNLSSLELGDSALYFCASSVGQPNTGELFFGEGSRLTVL.

The J gene is TRBJ2-5, the V gene TRBV28; 9 nucleotides match TRBD1. After removal of 5 bases from V and 2 bases from J, the junction contained 9 bases not matched to a gene. The CDR3 length is 16 residues. Germline V gives CDR1 MDHEN, CDR2 SYDVKM. In DNA form, the CDR3 reads TGTGCCAGCAGTCCGGGGACAGGGAAGGGGCAAGAGACCCAGTACTTC. Residues: CASSPGTGKGQETQYF.

This sequence joins TRBV11-2 and TRBJ1-2, with 9 bases lining up with TRBD1. The CDR3 runs 15 residues. Germline CDR1 reads SGHAT; CDR2 reads FQNNGV. V lost 5 bases to trimming and J lost 4 bases; unmatched junction nucleotides: 8. The chain's CDR3 is CASSQRDRAPYGYTF. The CDR3 DNA reads TGTGCCAGCAGCCAGAGGGACAGGGCGCCCTATGGCTACACCTTC.

The V call is TRBV10-2, the J call TRBJ2-1; TRBD2 matches 10 bases. The length of the CDR3 is 14 residues. The trim removed 4 bases at V and 15 bases at J, leaving 12 bases unmatched. The germline gives CDR1 WSHSY, CDR2 SAAADI. CDR3 loop: CASSVALAGESGFF. The CDR3 bases are TGCGCCAGCAGTGTAGCTCTAGCGGGAGAGTCTGGGTTCTTC.

The chain recombines TRBV7-2 with TRBJ1-2, with TRBD1 matching over 8 bases. Per germline, CDR1 SGHTA and CDR2 FQGNSA. The CDR3 totals 16 residues. Germline trimming cut 5 bases from V and 4 bases from J; bases unmatched to any gene: 12. CDR3 nucleotide sequence: TGTGCCAGCAGCCCTAACCCCCGGACAGGGAGCTATGGCTACACCTTC. It is translated as CASSPNPRTGSYGYTF.

DNA of the CDR3: TGTGCCAGCAGCCAGGGCAGGCAAGCTTTCTTT. This encodes CASSQGRQAFF. This chain uses TRBV3-1 (or the pseudogene TRBV3-2) with TRBJ1-1; D unresolved. V dropped 3 bases and J dropped 9 bases, with 8 bases sitting between them. The CDR3 contains 11 residues. The V gene's germline CDR1 is LGHDT and CDR2 YNNKEL (reference sequence).

The gene calls are TRBV6-5 and TRBJ2-1, with 9 bases identical to TRBD1. Germline values: CDR1 MNHEY, CDR2 SVGAGI. The CDR3 is made up of 15 amino acids. J lost 4 bases, V lost 5 bases, and 6 bases had no gene match. CDR3 amino acids: CASSRSGTGYNEQFF. For the CDR3, the DNA is TGTGCCAGCAGTCGTTCCGGGACAGGGTACAATGAGCAGTTCTTC.

CDR3 region: CASRDDWPAKLFF. CDR3 DNA sequence: TGTGCCAGCAGGGATGACTGGCCAGCTAAACTGTTTTTT. The chain links TRBV2 to TRBJ1-4; the D is unclear. The ends were cut back, 6 bases at V and 11 bases at J, with 16 bases in the middle. The V gene's germline CDR1 is SNHLY and CDR2 FYNNEI. This CDR3 has 13 residues. Full variable domain (rest looked up from reference TRBV2 and TRBJ1-4): EPEVTQTPSHQVTQMGQEVILRCVPISNHLYFYWYRQILGQKVEFLVSFYNNEISEKSEIFDDQFSVERPDGSNFTLKIRSTKLEDSAMYFCASRDDWPAKLFFGSGTQLSVL.

J is TRBJ2-2 and V is TRBV5-1; the match to TRBD2 covers 14 bases. The CDR3 spans 18 residues. Per the germline V gene, CDR1 is SGHRS and CDR2 is YFSETQ. The V gene end was trimmed by 0 bases and the J gene end by 7 bases; junction bases not matched to a gene: 8. CDR3 amino acids: CASSLAGLAGGRGGELFF. In nucleotides, the CDR3 is TGCGCCAGCAGCTTGGCCGGACTAGCGGGGGGCCGAGGCGGGGAGCTGTTTTTT.

J is TRBJ2-5 and V is TRBV2, with TRBD2 identical over 8 bases. The germline V gene encodes CDR1 SNHLY and CDR2 FYNNEI. The J segment lost 1 base and the V segment lost 6 bases, leaving 4 bases of the junction unmatched. This CDR3 is built from 14 residues. This chain's CDR3 is CASSTSGSQETQYF. In nucleotides, the CDR3 is TGTGCCAGCAGCACTAGCGGATCCCAAGAGACCCAGTACTTC.

The CDR3: CASSPVQGARGTEAFF. For the CDR3, the DNA is TGTGCCAGCTCACCAGTACAGGGGGCGCGGGGCACTGAAGCTTTCTTT. The chain has TRBV18 and TRBJ1-1; TRBD1 matches 9 bases. The V segment lost 2 bases and the J segment 4 bases; nucleotides outside the gene matches: 8. CDR3 size: 16 residues. The germline gives CDR1 KGHSH, CDR2 LQKENI.

The gene calls are TRBV18 and TRBJ1-3; no clear D. The CDR3 contains 15 residues. V dropped 6 bases and J dropped 0 bases, with 12 bases sitting between them. The germline V gene encodes CDR1 KGHSH and CDR2 LQKENI. CDR3 residues: CASSLGLNSGNTIYF. Here the CDR3 DNA reads TGTGCCAGCTCCCTCGGACTGAACTCTGGAAACACCATATATTTT.

The chain is built from TRBV3-1 (or the pseudogene TRBV3-2) and TRBJ2-7; 8 nucleotides agree with TRBD2. The CDR3 is 15 residues long. J lost 1 base, V lost 6 bases, and 8 bases had no gene match. The germline V gene has CDR1 LGHDT and CDR2 YNNKEL (reference sequence). In DNA, the CDR3 is TGTGCCAGCAGTGAAAGCGGGGGTCCGTCCTACGAGCAGTACTTC. It encodes CASSESGGPSYEQYF.

The V and J genes are TRBV4-1 and TRBJ2-3; D not resolved. CDR1 is MGHRA, CDR2 YSYEKL, per germline. V gave up 1 base and J gave up 6 bases, with 8 bases separating them. The CDR3 covers 13 residues. The CDR3 region has the DNA TGCGCCAGCAGCCAAGTTTTCGGTGATACGCAGTATTTT. Protein: CASSQVFGDTQYF.

This chain links TRBV27 with TRBJ1-1; 7 nucleotides agree with TRBD1. V dropped 7 bases and J dropped 5; count of bases not matched to a gene: 10. The germline V gene has CDR1 MNHEY and CDR2 SMNVEV (reference sequence). The CDR3 sequence is 14 residues long. CDR3 DNA sequence: TGTGCCAGCAAGTCGGAACAGGGGAATACTGAAGCTTTCTTT. Translated, it gives CASKSEQGNTEAFF.